What follows describes a single TCR beta chain. It lacks a known antigen. Per-nucleotide qualities are absent, and no much larger clonotype sits a single base away. The sample comes from a study of T cell responses to AZD1222 COVID-19 vaccine (dated by TCRdb to 2020 to 2023). With respect to the entire study: AZD1222 recipients given second doses at about 4 weeks or at about 12 weeks were pooled, since spike-specific TCR depth and breadth were not found to differ between the two schedules. Trial participants were enrolled by age into subgroups of 18-55, 56-69 and 70-plus years, and around 150, 28 and 57 TCR-sequenced participants, respectively, were included in these subgroups. TCR sequencing was performed for some 250 trial participants, of whom roughly 200 were given two doses of AZD1222 and around 26 were given two doses of MenACWY control vaccine. Summary of the overall study and its limitations: Because no day 14 peak-response samples were available, the repertoires could be characterized only after the peak T cell response. Conclusions about previously exposed vaccinees are limited, since just six AZD1222 recipients were seropositive for SARS-CoV-2 at baseline. After two AZD1222 doses, both the breadth and the depth of spike-specific TCRs were significantly higher than at day 0 and than in MenACWY recipients. Most participants were white British and females outnumbered males, and the authors suggested that clonal diversity may have been underestimated. CD4 TCRs associated with the vaccine covered the entire spike protein, and the dominant responses were in regions 160-218 and 743-854. Nearly half of unique spike-specific TCRs reportedly recognized epitopes outside regions mutated in the B.1.351 and B.1.1.7 variants. In the small 56-69-year group, the increase in depth fell short of significance, most likely because of low power.

The sample's time point, from its label and the paper: baseline before first vaccination. Samples from vaccinated people were obtained from the UK trials COV001 and COV002, which included a single-blind randomized controlled phase 2/3 trial of AZD1222 (ChAdOx1 nCoV-19) in healthy adults. For TCRbeta chain sequencing, PBMC samples were collected from trial participants at day 0 and at day 28 after the second dose. The CDR3 regions of human TCRbeta chains were analyzed by immunosequencing. Concerning the study's data processing: Repertoire TCRs were matched against a reference library of SARS-CoV-2-specific TCRs generated with the MIRA antigen-specificity platform. Breadth was defined as the fraction of unique TCRs that were SARS-CoV-2-associated. Depth was defined as the fraction of total T cells that were SARS-CoV-2-associated. Using the MIRA data, each spike-specific TCR was mapped to the spike region that the TCR reacts to and placed in a CD4 or CD8 class. Log10-transformed breadth and depth values were compared by one-way ANOVA with Sidak's multiple comparisons tests. What TCRdb holds here is the immuneACCESS table cut down to in-frame rearrangements. Part of the clones is not present; checked against another copy, under half of the missing clones reflect an unresolved V gene, and the others are unexplained. That table is the source of V, J and clone size, and D and trimming were worked out from the DNA. The sample yields 200,000 to 300,000 clones; approximately 95% were counted once. 0.55% of the sample lies in the top ten.

Looking up the germline V gene yields CDR1 WSHSY and CDR2 SAAADI. The CDR3 goes from the cysteine to the phenylalanine over 14 residues. Only CDR3 DNA is held: 42 bases, read in frame from base 1. Relative to germline, V is missing 6 bases and J is missing 0 bases, with 1 base of the junction outside any gene match. The chain is encoded by TRBV10-2 joined to TRBJ2-1; 8 central nucleotides agree with TRBD2. The TCR comes from an adult in good health. The starting material was peripheral blood, obtained on day 0 of AZD1222 vaccination. The sequence in DNA is TGCGCCAGCAGCCGGGGGGGCTCCTACAATGAGCAGTTCTTC. Translation gives CASSRGGSYNEQFF.